Each of the 16 T cell receptor beta chains below was sequenced from the same sample in a study of blood T cell repertoires in COVID-19 (dated by TCRdb to about 2020). Libraries were built with the immunoSEQ multiplex PCR assay. The table comes from immuneACCESS by way of TCRdb, which keeps in-frame sequences with V and J called. Part of the clones is missing from these tables; in studies checked, under half for an unresolved V gene and the rest for unknown reasons. This sample lists some 130,000 clones; around nine tenths were detected once. The leading ten clones occupy 3.7% of the sample. Sequenced: peripheral blood. All receptors come from a man between 45 and 60 years old with active COVID-19.

The chain links TRBV6-6 to TRBJ1-2; TRBD1 matches at 9 bases. The V and J ends lost 3 bases and 8 bases, in that order; junction bases with no gene match: 10. Looked up from germline, CDR1 is MNHNY and CDR2 is SVGAGI (reference sequence). CDR3 length: 15 amino acids. CDR3 loop: CASSYPRTGEAGYTF. DNA for the CDR3: TGTGCCAGCAGTTATCCCCGGACAGGGGAAGCGGGCTACACCTTC.

The chain links TRBV6-2 or TRBV6-3 to TRBJ2-1, with 12 bases matching TRBD2. V shed 0 bases and J 5 bases; nucleotides not matched to a gene: 17. The germline V gene encodes CDR1 MNHEY and CDR2 SVGEGT. This CDR3 is built from 21 residues. This CDR3 reads CASSYSPLAGGPRLVNNEQFF. The CDR3 DNA follows: TGTGCCAGCAGTTACTCCCCTCTAGCGGGAGGGCCTAGATTGGTTAACAATGAGCAGTTCTTC.

This rearrangement joins TRBV30 to TRBJ2-7, with D perhaps TRBD1 (6 bases). The germline V and J ends were trimmed by 5 bases and 5 bases, with 13 bases remaining between them. The CDR3 is 12 amino acids. Germline V gene sequence: CDR1 GTSNPN, CDR2 SVGIG (reference sequence). The CDR3 is CAWAPQGHEQYV. The CDR3 DNA reads TGTGCCTGGGCCCCACAGGGCCACGAGCAGTACGTC.

The chain combines TRBV11-3 with TRBJ2-2, with TRBD2 identical over 7 bases. V lost 7 bases to trimming and J lost 5 bases; unmatched junction nucleotides: 4. The length of the CDR3 is 13 residues. Germline CDR1 and CDR2: SGHNT and YENEEA. CDR3 region: CASTRGGTGELFF. For the CDR3, the DNA is TGTGCCAGCACCCGCGGGGGAACCGGGGAGCTGTTTTTT.

The chain is built from TRBV4-1 and TRBJ1-3, with D perhaps matching TRBD1 (5 bases). V lost 4 bases to trimming and J lost 0 bases, with 10 bases between them. The CDR3 is 15 amino acids. Germline lookup yields CDR1 MGHRA and CDR2 YSYEKL. CDR3 loop: CASSLRRGSGNTIYF. CDR3 DNA sequence: TGCGCCAGCAGCCTAAGAAGGGGCTCTGGAAACACCATATATTTT.

This chain joins TRBV4-2 and TRBJ2-7, with D maybe TRBD1 (6 bases). Trimming cost V 0 bases and J 2 bases, with 17 bases left between them. Germline V gene lookup returns CDR1 LGHNA and CDR2 YNFKEQ. This CDR3 has 17 residues. The CDR3 protein is CASSQDAGSHRAYEQYF. CDR3 coding DNA: TGTGCCAGCAGCCAAGATGCAGGGTCACACAGGGCCTACGAGCAGTACTTC.

The gene calls are TRBV5-1 and TRBJ2-1; 8 bases are a match to TRBD2. Trimming at V came to 5 bases and at J to 8 bases, leaving 9 bases not matched to a gene. The CDR3 loop spans 14 amino acids. From germline, CDR1 is SGHRS and CDR2 YFSETQ. CDR3 nucleotide sequence: TGCGCCAGCAGGGCCGGGACTAGTCGCGATGAGCAGTTCTTC. It is translated as CASRAGTSRDEQFF.

V usage is TRBV7-6 and J usage is TRBJ1-1; the D gene is possibly TRBD1 (5 bases). Germline CDR1 is SGHVS and CDR2 is FNYEAQ. This CDR3 comprises 14 residues. With 1 base removed from V and 6 bases from J, the gap between germline ends came to 12 bases. DNA of the CDR3: TGTGCCAGCAGCTTAGGCGGGGGATGGGCTGAAGCTTTCTTT. This gives the protein CASSLGGGWAEAFF.

The rearrangement uses TRBV6-5 and TRBJ2-7; possible D gene TRBD1, 5 bases. The CDR3 extends over 12 amino acids. Germline V CDR1 and CDR2: MNHEY, SVGAGI. V dropped 6 bases and J dropped 6 bases, with 12 bases sitting between them. CDR3 amino acids: CASSRAGGEQYV. CDR3 bases: TGTGCCAGCAGCAGGGCTGGTGGCGAGCAGTACGTC.

The V and J genes are TRBV5-5 and TRBJ1-3, with D perhaps matching TRBD1 (6 bases). Germline CDR1 and CDR2: SGHKS and YYEKEE (reference sequence). This CDR3 is built from 14 residues. The V gene lost 2 bases and the J gene lost 7 bases, with 13 bases spanning the gap. For the CDR3, the DNA is TGTGCCAGCAGCTTCTTTAGGGACAAGAACACCATATATTTT. Protein: CASSFFRDKNTIYF.

The table lists this clone with a count of one. The sample has other DNA sequences that encode this CDR3 too. The rearrangement joins TRBV11-2 to TRBJ1-1, with 10 bases that match TRBD1. Germline loops: CDR1 SGHAT, CDR2 FQNNGV. After removal of 4 bases from V and 5 bases from J, the junction contained 7 bases not matched to a gene. The CDR3 covers 15 residues. CDR3 protein: CASSSSDRGDTEAFF. For the CDR3, the DNA is TGTGCCAGCAGCTCCTCGGACAGGGGGGATACTGAAGCTTTCTTT.

V and J are TRBV20-1 and TRBJ1-2; 10 nucleotides align to TRBD1. There are 19 residues in the CDR3. Trimming took 3 bases from V and 2 from J; bases not matched to a gene: 18. Germline assignment: CDR1 DFQATT and CDR2 SNEGSKA (reference sequence). CDR3 in DNA: TGCAGTGCTAGTGACAGTTGGACAGGGGGGTGGAGAAAGAACTATGGCTACACCTTC. Its translation is CSASDSWTGGWRKNYGYTF.

This chain uses TRBV24-1 with TRBJ2-2, with 7 positions matching TRBD1. Germline V lookup: CDR1 KGHDR, CDR2 SFDVKD. The CDR3 has 14 residues. Germline trimming cut 6 bases from V and 4 bases from J; bases unmatched to any gene: 4. The CDR3 DNA reads as TGTGCCACCAGTAGGACAGGTACCACCGGGGAGCTGTTTTTT. Protein product: CATSRTGTTGELFF.

The chain carries TRBV18 and TRBJ2-1; 7 nucleotides align to TRBD2. Germline CDR1 KGHSH, CDR2 LQKENI. With V trimmed by 3 bases and J by 2 bases, 13 bases remained unmatched. The CDR3 spans 18 residues. CDR3 in DNA: TGTGCCAGCTCACCCACCGGGCCCAGCGGGGATACCTACAATGAGCAGTTCTTC. This codes for CASSPTGPSGDTYNEQFF.

In this sample, this clone turned up once. The J gene is TRBJ2-3, the V gene TRBV29-1; TRBD1 might be the D (6 bases). Trimming pared 5 bases from V and 5 bases from J, leaving 11 bases between. The CDR3 consists of 12 residues. Germline CDR1 is SQVTM and CDR2 is ANQGSEA. The CDR3 nucleotides are TGCAGCGTTTCGACAGGTGGAGATACGCAGTATTTT. It translates to CSVSTGGDTQYF.

The chain recombines TRBV19 with TRBJ1-5; D possibly corresponds to TRBD1 (6 bases). CDR3 length equals 13 residues. V lost 6 bases, J lost 2 bases, and 8 bases lay in between. Per germline, CDR1 LNHDA and CDR2 SQIVND (reference sequence). CDR3 region: CASRDRGNQPQHF. The CDR3 region has the DNA TGTGCCAGTAGGGACAGAGGCAATCAGCCCCAGCATTTT.